The T cell receptor beta chain under discussion was sequenced for a study of identical twins. Every one of the donors was a healthy Caucasian. Points on this clonotype: Antigen unknown.

Unique molecular identifiers were in the cDNA, with template-switch universal primer binding. TCRdb reprocessed the 5' RACE reads via MiXCR and lists one record per CDR3 protein. The sample contains fewer than 800,000 distinct CDR3 sequences, around 7.5% of which appear only once. General observations from the study: Out-of-frame alpha sequences common to twins exhibited a surplus of low generation probability. Zero-insertion analyses could be partly confounded by invariant MAIT and iNKT cells.

This sample also belongs to another study, concerning yellow fever vaccine responses in identical twins.

The specimen sequenced was PBMCs. The receptor was isolated from a woman aged 18-30 years in good health.

The DNA for the CDR3 is TGTGCCAGCAGTGAAAATAGGGTTGAGACCCAGTACTTC. This gives the protein CASSENRVETQYF. The chain uses TRBV2 and TRBJ2-5, with D uncertain. CDR3 size: 13 residues. V was cut by 2 bases and J by 5 bases, with 9 bases left in between. Per germline, CDR1 SNHLY and CDR2 FYNNEI.